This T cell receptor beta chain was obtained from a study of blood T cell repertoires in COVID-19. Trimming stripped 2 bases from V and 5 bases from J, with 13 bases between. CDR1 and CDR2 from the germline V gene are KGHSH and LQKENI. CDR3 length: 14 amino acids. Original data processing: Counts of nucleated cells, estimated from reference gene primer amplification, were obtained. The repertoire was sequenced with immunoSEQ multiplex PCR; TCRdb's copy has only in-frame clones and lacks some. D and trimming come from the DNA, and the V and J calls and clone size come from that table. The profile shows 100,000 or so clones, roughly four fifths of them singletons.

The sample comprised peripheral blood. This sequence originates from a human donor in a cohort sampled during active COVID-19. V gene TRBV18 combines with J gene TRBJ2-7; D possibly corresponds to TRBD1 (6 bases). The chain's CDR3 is CASSPSYRVNEQYF. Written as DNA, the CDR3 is TGTGCCAGCTCACCAAGCTACAGGGTCAACGAGCAGTACTTC.